This is a list of T cell receptor beta chains from one sample in a study of cytomegalovirus exposure and HLA in healthy donors. Assay used: immunoSEQ multiplex PCR; TCRdb lists only in-frame clones, some missing. This table holds some 150,000 clones, roughly 82% found once. The material sequenced was PBMCs. These TCRs come from a man aged 25 to 40 in good health and CMV-seropositive. CDR3s include the opening cysteine and the closing phenylalanine or tryptophan. D genes are given only for firm matches. The size of a clone is reported for some rows only, either as once, few or many, or as a class for expanded clones.

V	J	size	D	CDR3	DNA
TRBV19	TRBJ2-4	NA	NA	CASSIIWGAGTLAKNIQYF	TGTGCCAGTAGTATAATTTGGGGAGCCGGGACTTTAGCCAAAAACATTCAGTACTTC
TRBV9	TRBJ1-2	NA	TRBD1	CASSVEGTGDYYGYTF	TGTGCCAGCAGCGTAGAGGGGACAGGGGATTACTATGGCTACACCTTC
TRBV6-4	TRBJ2-3	once	TRBD1	CASSDDRGRSDTQYF	TGTGCCAGCAGTGACGACAGGGGGAGGTCAGATACGCAGTATTTT
TRBV28	TRBJ1-5	few	TRBD1	CASSFRTGQEYQPQHF	TGTGCCAGCAGTTTCCGCACCGGACAGGAGTATCAGCCCCAGCATTTT
TRBV7-2	TRBJ2-5	NA	TRBD1	CASTLTGPQETQYF	TGTGCCAGCACTCTGACAGGGCCCCAAGAGACCCAGTACTTC
TRBV11-2	TRBJ1-5	NA	NA	CASRTAGRYGNQPQHF	TGTGCCAGCAGAACTGCGGGACGGTATGGCAATCAGCCCCAGCATTTT
TRBV2	TRBJ2-3	NA	TRBD2	CASPQSGSPDTQYF	TGTGCCAGCCCCCAGAGCGGGAGCCCCGATACGCAGTATTTT
TRBV5-6	TRBJ1-1	NA	NA	CASSLPRNTEAFF	TGTGCCAGCAGCTTGCCCAGGAACACTGAAGCTTTCTTT
TRBV2	TRBJ2-1	NA	NA	CAPREGHGDEQFF	TGTGCCCCCAGGGAAGGGCACGGGGATGAGCAGTTCTTC
TRBV27	TRBJ2-3	NA	TRBD2	CASSGGTSGSTDTQYF	TGTGCCAGCAGTGGGGGGACTAGCGGCTCCACAGATACGCAGTATTTT
TRBV6-5	TRBJ2-7	few	TRBD1	CASSYSKGGALVF	TGTGCCAGCAGTTACTCGAAAGGGGGCGCTTTGGTCTTC
TRBV5-1	TRBJ2-1	NA	TRBD2	CASSLVSGVNNEQFF	TGCGCCAGCAGCTTGGTTAGCGGGGTCAACAATGAGCAGTTCTTC
TRBV10-3	TRBJ1-1	NA	NA	CAISTLFSAGLRTEAFF	TGTGCCATCAGTACCCTCTTTTCGGCAGGGCTACGAACTGAAGCTTTCTTT
TRBV7-2	TRBJ1-2	NA	NA	CASSLVRQGYGYTF	TGTGCCAGCAGCTTAGTGAGGCAGGGCTATGGCTACACCTTC
TRBV6-5	TRBJ2-1	NA	TRBD2	CASSYGGLAGAEQFF	TGTGCCAGCAGTTACGGAGGACTAGCGGGAGCTGAGCAGTTCTTC
TRBV7-9	TRBJ1-2	NA	TRBD1	CASSAGQGAAYGYTF	TGTGCCAGCAGCGCCGGACAGGGGGCGGCCTATGGCTACACCTTC
TRBV6-1	TRBJ1-1	NA	TRBD1	CASSDRSGRGLTEAFF	TGTGCCAGCAGTGATAGGAGTGGCAGGGGGCTGACTGAAGCTTTCTTT
TRBV28	TRBJ2-7	NA	NA	CASSNDFSYEQYF	TGTGCCAGCAGCAACGACTTCTCCTACGAGCAGTACTTC
TRBV4-1	TRBJ2-7	NA	TRBD2	CASRALAGDLYEQYF	TGCGCCAGCAGGGCGTTGGCGGGAGATCTCTACGAGCAGTACTTC
TRBV7-2	TRBJ2-5	few	TRBD2	CASSLLAGETQYF	TGTGCCAGCAGCTTACTAGCGGGAGAGACCCAGTACTTC
TRBV5-8	TRBJ1-5	few	TRBD1	CASSPRTGKSNQPQHF	TGTGCCAGCAGCCCAAGGACAGGGAAGAGCAATCAGCCCCAGCATTTT
TRBV11-1	TRBJ2-7	NA	TRBD1	CASSPGTGSFYEQYF	TGTGCCAGCAGCCCCGGGACAGGGAGTTTCTACGAGCAGTACTTC
TRBV28	TRBJ2-7	NA	NA	CASSFPGTGSYEQYF	TGTGCCAGCAGTTTCCCCGGCACGGGGTCGTACGAGCAGTACTTC
TRBV19	TRBJ1-1	few	NA	CASSAGVTEAFF	TGTGCCAGTAGTGCCGGAGTCACTGAAGCTTTCTTT
TRBV6-6	TRBJ1-1	NA	TRBD1	CASSFDRAGAFF	TGTGCCAGCAGTTTCGACAGGGCAGGAGCTTTCTTT
TRBV27	TRBJ2-2	NA	NA	CASSPSPRAGELFF	TGTGCCAGCAGTCCCTCCCCCAGGGCCGGGGAGCTGTTTTTT
TRBV6-4	TRBJ2-3	NA	TRBD1	CASGPGTEETDTQYF	TGTGCCAGCGGCCCCGGGACAGAGGAGACAGATACGCAGTATTTT
TRBV19	TRBJ2-1	NA	TRBD1	CASSRRWDSDNEQFF	TGTGCCAGTAGTAGGAGATGGGACAGCGACAATGAGCAGTTCTTC
TRBV2	TRBJ2-1	NA	TRBD2	CASRSLAGGYNEQFF	TGTGCCAGCAGATCTCTAGCGGGAGGCTACAATGAGCAGTTCTTC
TRBV6-1	TRBJ1-1	NA	NA	CASADRFTEAFF	TGTGCCAGCGCCGACAGGTTCACTGAAGCTTTCTTT
TRBV5-1	TRBJ2-1	NA	TRBD2	CASSPLAEKPYNEQFF	TGCGCCAGCAGTCCCCTAGCGGAGAAGCCCTACAATGAGCAGTTCTTC
TRBV6-1	TRBJ2-7	NA	TRBD1	CASSKGRTGAYEQYF	TGTGCCAGCAGTAAGGGGAGGACAGGGGCCTACGAGCAGTACTTC
TRBV7-8	TRBJ1-1	NA	NA	CASSAGNTEAFF	TGTGCCAGCAGCGCAGGGAACACTGAAGCTTTCTTT
TRBV27	TRBJ2-7	NA	NA	CASSFRDTSYEQYF	TGTGCCAGCAGTTTTCGGGACACCTCCTACGAGCAGTACTTC
TRBV5-1	TRBJ2-2	NA	NA	CASSLGQGGTGELFF	TGCGCCAGCAGCTTGGGGCAGGGAGGCACCGGGGAGCTGTTTTTT
TRBV28	TRBJ1-3	NA	NA	CASGATVHSGNTIYF	TGTGCCAGCGGGGCGACAGTACACTCTGGAAACACCATATATTTT
TRBV7-7	TRBJ2-5	NA	TRBD2	CASSLGTGGETQYF	TGTGCCAGCAGCTTAGGGACGGGGGGAGAGACCCAGTACTTC
TRBV28	TRBJ2-7	NA	TRBD2	CASIGGYGRAYEQYF	TGTGCCAGCATAGGGGGATACGGGAGGGCCTACGAGCAGTACTTC
TRBV4-1	TRBJ2-7	NA	TRBD1	CASSQGTGGRSYEQYF	TGCGCCAGCAGCCAAGGGACAGGGGGCAGGTCCTACGAGCAGTACTTC
TRBV5-1	TRBJ1-3	NA	TRBD1	CASSLNRGSGNTIYF	TGCGCCAGCAGCTTGAACAGGGGCTCTGGAAACACCATATATTTT
TRBV29-1	TRBJ2-3	NA	NA	CSVETGLDTQYF	TGCAGCGTTGAAACGGGATTGGATACGCAGTATTTT
TRBV15	TRBJ1-1	NA	NA	CATSRDHWQEAFF	TGTGCCACCAGCAGAGATCATTGGCAAGAAGCTTTCTTT
TRBV2	TRBJ2-2	NA	TRBD2	CASSEEGPLAGGSTGELFF	TGTGCCAGCAGTGAAGAGGGCCCCCTAGCGGGAGGTAGCACCGGGGAGCTGTTTTTT
TRBV5-4	TRBJ1-4	NA	TRBD1	CAAGTGGEKLFF	TGTGCCGCCGGGACAGGGGGCGAAAAACTGTTTTTT
TRBV7-2	TRBJ2-5	NA	NA	CASSLEQGVRLKTQYF	TGTGCCAGCAGCTTAGAACAGGGAGTGCGGTTAAAGACCCAGTACTTC
TRBV19	TRBJ1-5	NA	NA	CASSPREAQPQHF	TGTGCCAGTAGTCCCAGGGAGGCTCAGCCCCAGCATTTT
TRBV5-1	TRBJ1-4	NA	NA	CASSLVQGKGSEKLFF	TGCGCCAGCAGCTTGGTTCAGGGAAAGGGTAGTGAAAAACTGTTTTTT
TRBV30	TRBJ2-7	NA	TRBD2	CAWSRGAGAYNEQYF	TGTGCCTGGAGTAGGGGAGCGGGAGCTTACAACGAGCAGTACTTC
TRBV2	TRBJ1-2	NA	NA	CASTRGIANYGYTF	TGTGCTTCAACCCGGGGGATCGCTAACTATGGCTACACCTTC
TRBV19	TRBJ1-5	NA	TRBD1	CASSIQGDQPQHF	TGTGCCAGTAGTATACAGGGGGATCAGCCCCAGCATTTT
TRBV27	TRBJ1-1	NA	NA	CASSPFPGINTEAFF	TGTGCCAGCAGTCCCTTCCCCGGGATAAACACTGAAGCTTTCTTT
TRBV30	TRBJ2-1	NA	NA	CAWRRGQTYNEQFF	TGTGCCTGGAGGCGGGGGCAAACCTACAATGAGCAGTTCTTC
TRBV19	TRBJ2-7	NA	TRBD1	CASSEEGTGWYF	TGTGCCAGTAGTGAAGAAGGGACAGGATGGTACTTC
TRBV29-1	TRBJ2-3	NA	TRBD2	CSVLGTSGRSYTDTQYF	TGCAGCGTTCTCGGGACTAGCGGGAGGTCCTACACAGATACGCAGTATTTT
TRBV27	TRBJ1-4	NA	TRBD1	CASSRRTGGLSDRGEKLFF	TGTGCCAGCAGCCGTCGGACAGGGGGCCTTTCAGATCGGGGTGAAAAACTGTTTTTT
TRBV6-5	TRBJ2-1	NA	NA	CASSLTQGMNEQFF	TGTGCCAGCAGCCTTACCCAGGGGATGAATGAGCAGTTCTTC
TRBV5-4	TRBJ2-7	NA	TRBD1	CASSLAGTGSYEQYF	TGTGCCAGCAGCTTGGCAGGGACAGGTTCCTACGAGCAGTACTTC